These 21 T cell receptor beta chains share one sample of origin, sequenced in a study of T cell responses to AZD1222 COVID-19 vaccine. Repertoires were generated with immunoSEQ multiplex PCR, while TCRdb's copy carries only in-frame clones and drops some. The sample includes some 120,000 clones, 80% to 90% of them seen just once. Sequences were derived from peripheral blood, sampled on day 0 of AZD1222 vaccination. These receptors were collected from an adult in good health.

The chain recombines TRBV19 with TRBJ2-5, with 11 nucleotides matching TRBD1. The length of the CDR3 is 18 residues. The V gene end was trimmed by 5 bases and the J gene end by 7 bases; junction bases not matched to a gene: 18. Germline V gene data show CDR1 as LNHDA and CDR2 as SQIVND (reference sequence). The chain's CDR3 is CASSSPVWTGGAKWTQYF. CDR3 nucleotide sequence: TGTGCCAGTAGTTCCCCCGTATGGACAGGGGGCGCAAAGTGGACCCAGTACTTC.

CDR3 nucleotides: TGTGCCAGCTCACCATCTGGCCAGGGAGAGACCCAGTACTTC. Its translation is CASSPSGQGETQYF. The V and J genes are TRBV18 and TRBJ2-5; TRBD1 might be the D (5 bases). V lost 2 bases, J lost 4 bases, and 11 bases lay in between. This CDR3 spans 14 amino acids. The germline CDR1 and CDR2 sequences are KGHSH and LQKENI.

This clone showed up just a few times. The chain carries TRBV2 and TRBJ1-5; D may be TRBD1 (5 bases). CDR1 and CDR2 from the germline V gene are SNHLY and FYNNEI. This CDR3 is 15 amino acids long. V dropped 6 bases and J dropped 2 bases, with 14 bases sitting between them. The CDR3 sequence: CASSLGGEGNQPQHF. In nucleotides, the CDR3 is TGTGCCAGCAGCCTTGGAGGGGAAGGCAATCAGCCCCAGCATTTT.

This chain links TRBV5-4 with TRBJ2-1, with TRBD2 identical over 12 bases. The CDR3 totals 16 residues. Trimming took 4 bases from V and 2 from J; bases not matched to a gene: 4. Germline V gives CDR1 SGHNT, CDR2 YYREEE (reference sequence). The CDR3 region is CASSPGTSGPYNEQFF. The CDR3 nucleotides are TGTGCCAGCAGCCCCGGGACTAGCGGGCCCTACAATGAGCAGTTCTTC.

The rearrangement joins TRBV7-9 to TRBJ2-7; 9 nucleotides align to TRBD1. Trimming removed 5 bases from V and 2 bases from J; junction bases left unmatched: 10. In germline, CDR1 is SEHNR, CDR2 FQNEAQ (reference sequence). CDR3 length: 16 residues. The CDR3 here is CASSPAGGQGPYEQYF. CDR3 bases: TGTGCCAGCAGCCCAGCGGGCGGACAGGGGCCCTACGAGCAGTACTTC.

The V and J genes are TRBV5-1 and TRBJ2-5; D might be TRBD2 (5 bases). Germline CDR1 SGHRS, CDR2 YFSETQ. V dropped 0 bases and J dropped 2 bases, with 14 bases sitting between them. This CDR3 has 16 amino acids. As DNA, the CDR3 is TGCGCCAGCAGCTTGGCCACGGGAAAGGGACAAGAGACCCAGTACTTC. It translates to CASSLATGKGQETQYF.

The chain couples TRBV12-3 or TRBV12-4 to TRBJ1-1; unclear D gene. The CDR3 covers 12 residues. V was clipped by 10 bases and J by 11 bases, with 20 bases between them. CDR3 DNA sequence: TGTGCCACCTCCACGAGAGAGAGAAACGCTTTCTTT. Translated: CATSTRERNAFF.

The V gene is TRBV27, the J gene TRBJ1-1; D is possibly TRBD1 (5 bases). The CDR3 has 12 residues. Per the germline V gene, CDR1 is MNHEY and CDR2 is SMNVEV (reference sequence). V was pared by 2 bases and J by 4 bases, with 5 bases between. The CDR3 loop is CASSLTGTEAFF. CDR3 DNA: TGTGCCAGCAGTTTAACAGGCACTGAAGCTTTCTTT.

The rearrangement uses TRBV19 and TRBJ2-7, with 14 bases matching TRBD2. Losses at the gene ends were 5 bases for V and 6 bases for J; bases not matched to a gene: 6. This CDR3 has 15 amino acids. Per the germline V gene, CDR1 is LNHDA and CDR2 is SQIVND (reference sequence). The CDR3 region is CASSFTTSGGGEQYF. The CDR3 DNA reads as TGTGCCAGTAGTTTTACGACTAGCGGGGGGGGCGAGCAGTACTTC.

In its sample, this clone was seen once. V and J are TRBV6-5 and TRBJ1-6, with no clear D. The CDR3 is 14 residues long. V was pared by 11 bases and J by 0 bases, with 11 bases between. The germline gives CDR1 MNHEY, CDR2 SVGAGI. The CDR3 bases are TGTGCCGTCCGGGTGAGCTCCTATAATTCACCCCTCCACTTT. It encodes CAVRVSSYNSPLHF.

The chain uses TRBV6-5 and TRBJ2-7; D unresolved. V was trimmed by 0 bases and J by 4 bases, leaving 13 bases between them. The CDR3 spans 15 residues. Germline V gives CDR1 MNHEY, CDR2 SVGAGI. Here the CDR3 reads CASSYSGRAGYEQYF. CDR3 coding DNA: TGTGCCAGCAGTTACTCTGGACGGGCCGGATACGAGCAGTACTTC.

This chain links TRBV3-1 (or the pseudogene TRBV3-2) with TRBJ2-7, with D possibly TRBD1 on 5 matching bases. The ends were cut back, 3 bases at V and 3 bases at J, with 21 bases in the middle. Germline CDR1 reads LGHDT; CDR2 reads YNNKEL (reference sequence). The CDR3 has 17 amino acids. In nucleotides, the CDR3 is TGTGCCAGCAGCCACACCCCCGGGCAGGGCCAAATCTACGAGCAGTACTTC. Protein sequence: CASSHTPGQGQIYEQYF.

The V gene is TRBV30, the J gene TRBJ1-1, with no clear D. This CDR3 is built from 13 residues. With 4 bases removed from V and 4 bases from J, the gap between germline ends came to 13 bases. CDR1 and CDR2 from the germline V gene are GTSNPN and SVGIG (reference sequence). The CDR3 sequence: CAWTFTAATEAFF. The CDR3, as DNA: TGTGCCTGGACTTTTACCGCAGCCACTGAAGCTTTCTTT.

The CDR3 region has the DNA TGTGCCAGCAGTGACAGGACTCCATCCTACGAGCAGTACTTC. Translating it yields CASSDRTPSYEQYF. The chain couples TRBV6-4 to TRBJ2-7, with D perhaps matching TRBD2 (5 bases). Germline CDR1 reads MRHNA; CDR2 reads SNTAGT. CDR3 size: 14 residues. Deletions cut 2 bases from V and 1 base from J, with 9 bases between.

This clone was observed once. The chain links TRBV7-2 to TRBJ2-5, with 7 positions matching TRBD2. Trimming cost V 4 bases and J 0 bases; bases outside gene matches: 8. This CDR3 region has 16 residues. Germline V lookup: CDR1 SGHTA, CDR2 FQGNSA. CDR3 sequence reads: CASSSGRIRYQETQYF. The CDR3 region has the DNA TGTGCCAGCAGCTCCGGGAGGATCCGGTACCAAGAGACCCAGTACTTC. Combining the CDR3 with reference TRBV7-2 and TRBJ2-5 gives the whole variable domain GAGVSQSPSNKVTEKGKDVELRCDPISGHTALYWYRQSLGQGLEFLIYFQGNSAPDKSGLPSDRFSAERTGGSVSTLTIQRTQQEDSAVYLCASSSGRIRYQETQYFGPGTRLLVL.

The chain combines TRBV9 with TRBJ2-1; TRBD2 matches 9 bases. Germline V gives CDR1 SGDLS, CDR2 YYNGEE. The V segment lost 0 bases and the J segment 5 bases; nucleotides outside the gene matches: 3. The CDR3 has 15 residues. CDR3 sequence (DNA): TGTGCCAGCAGCGTAGCGCCTAGCGGGGACAATGAGCAGTTCTTC. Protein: CASSVAPSGDNEQFF.

The CDR3, as DNA: TGTGCCAGCAGCTCAGGGGGAGACACTGAAGCTTTCTTT. It specifies CASSSGGDTEAFF. The chain couples TRBV6-6 to TRBJ1-1, with 7 bases identical to TRBD1. CDR3 length: 13 residues. Trimming cost V 6 bases and J 3 bases; bases outside gene matches: 4. CDR1 is MNHNY, CDR2 SVGAGI, per germline (reference sequence).

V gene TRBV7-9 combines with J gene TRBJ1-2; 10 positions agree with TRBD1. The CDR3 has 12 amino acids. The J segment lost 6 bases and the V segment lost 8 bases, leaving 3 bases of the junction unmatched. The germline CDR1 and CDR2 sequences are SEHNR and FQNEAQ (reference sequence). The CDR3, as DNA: TGTGCCAGCGGGACAGGGGCACATGGCTACACCTTC. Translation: CASGTGAHGYTF. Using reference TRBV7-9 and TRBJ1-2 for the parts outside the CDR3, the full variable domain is DTGVSQNPRHKITKRGQNVTFRCDPISEHNRLYWYRQTLGQGPEFLTYFQNEAQLEKSRLLSDRFSAERPKGSFSTLEIQRTEQGDSAMYLCASGTGAHGYTFGSGTRLTVV.

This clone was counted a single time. The CDR3 region is CASSSHGTRLGEQYF. CDR3 bases: TGTGCCAGCAGTTCACACGGGACTAGATTGGGCGAGCAGTACTTC. The chain recombines TRBV6-2 or TRBV6-3 with TRBJ2-7; TRBD2 matches 8 bases. Germline assignment: CDR1 MNHEY and CDR2 SVGEGT. Trimming at V came to 4 bases and at J to 6 bases, leaving 11 bases not matched to a gene. There are 15 residues in the CDR3.

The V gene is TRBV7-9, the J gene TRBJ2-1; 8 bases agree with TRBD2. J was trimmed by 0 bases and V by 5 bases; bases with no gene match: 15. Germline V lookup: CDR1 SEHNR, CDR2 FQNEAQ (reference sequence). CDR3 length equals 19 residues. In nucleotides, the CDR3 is TGTGCCAGCAGCCAACCGGGACAATTCCTAGCGGGCTCCTACAATGAGCAGTTCTTC. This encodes CASSQPGQFLAGSYNEQFF.

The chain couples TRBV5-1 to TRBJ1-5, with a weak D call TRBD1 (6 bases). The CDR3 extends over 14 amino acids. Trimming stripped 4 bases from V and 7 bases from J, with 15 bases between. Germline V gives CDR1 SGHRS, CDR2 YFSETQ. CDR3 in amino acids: CASSPEGGLQPQHF. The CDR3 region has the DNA TGCGCCAGCAGCCCGGAAGGGGGGCTCCAGCCCCAGCATTTT.